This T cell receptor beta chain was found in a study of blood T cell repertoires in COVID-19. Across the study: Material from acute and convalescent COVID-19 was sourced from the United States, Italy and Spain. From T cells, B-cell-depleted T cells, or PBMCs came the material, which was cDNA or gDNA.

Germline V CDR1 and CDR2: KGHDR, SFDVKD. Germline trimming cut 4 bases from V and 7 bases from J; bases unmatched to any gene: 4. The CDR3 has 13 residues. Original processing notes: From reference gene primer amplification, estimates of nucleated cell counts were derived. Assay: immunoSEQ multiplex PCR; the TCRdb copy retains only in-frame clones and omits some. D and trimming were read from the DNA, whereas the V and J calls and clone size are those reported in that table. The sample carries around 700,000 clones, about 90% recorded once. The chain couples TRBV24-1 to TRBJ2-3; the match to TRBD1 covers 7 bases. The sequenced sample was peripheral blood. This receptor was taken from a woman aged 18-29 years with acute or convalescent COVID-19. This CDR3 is CATSDLGQNTQYF. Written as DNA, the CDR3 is TGTGCCACCAGTGACCTGGGACAGAATACGCAGTATTTT.